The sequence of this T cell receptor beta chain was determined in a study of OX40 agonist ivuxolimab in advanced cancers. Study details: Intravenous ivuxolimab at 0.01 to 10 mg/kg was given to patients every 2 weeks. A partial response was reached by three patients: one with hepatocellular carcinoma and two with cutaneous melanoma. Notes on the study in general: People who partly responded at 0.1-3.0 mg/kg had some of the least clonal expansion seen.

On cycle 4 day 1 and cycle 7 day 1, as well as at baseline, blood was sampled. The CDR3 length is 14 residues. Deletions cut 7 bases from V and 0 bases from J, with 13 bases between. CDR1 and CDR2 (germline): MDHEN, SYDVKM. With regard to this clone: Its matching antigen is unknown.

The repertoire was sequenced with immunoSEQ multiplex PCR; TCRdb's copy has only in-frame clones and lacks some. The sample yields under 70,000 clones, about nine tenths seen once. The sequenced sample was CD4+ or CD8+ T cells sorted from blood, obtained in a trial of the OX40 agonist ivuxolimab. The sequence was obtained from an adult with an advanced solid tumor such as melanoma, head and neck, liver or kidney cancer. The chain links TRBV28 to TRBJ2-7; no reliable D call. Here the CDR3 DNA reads TGTGCCAGCAAAAACAGTGGCACCTCCTACGAGCAGTACTTC. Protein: CASKNSGTSYEQYF.